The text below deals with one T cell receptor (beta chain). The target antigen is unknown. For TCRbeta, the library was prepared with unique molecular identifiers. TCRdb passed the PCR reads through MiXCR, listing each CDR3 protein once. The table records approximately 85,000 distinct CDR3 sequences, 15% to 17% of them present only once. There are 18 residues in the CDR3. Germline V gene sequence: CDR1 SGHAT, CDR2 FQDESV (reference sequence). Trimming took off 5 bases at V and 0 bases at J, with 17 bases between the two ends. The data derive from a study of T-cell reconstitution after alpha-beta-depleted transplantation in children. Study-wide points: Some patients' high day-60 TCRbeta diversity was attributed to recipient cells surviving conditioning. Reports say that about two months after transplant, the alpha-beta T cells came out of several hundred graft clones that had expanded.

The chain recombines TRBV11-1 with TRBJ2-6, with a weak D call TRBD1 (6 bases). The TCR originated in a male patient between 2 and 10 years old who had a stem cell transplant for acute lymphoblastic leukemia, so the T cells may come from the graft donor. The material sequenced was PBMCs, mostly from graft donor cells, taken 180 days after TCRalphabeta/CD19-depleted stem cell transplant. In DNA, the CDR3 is TGTGCCAGCAGCCCGAAGACAGGCGACCACTCTGGGGCCAACGTCCTGACTTTC. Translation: CASSPKTGDHSGANVLTF.